This T cell receptor (beta chain) was sequenced in a study of cytomegalovirus exposure and HLA in healthy donors. Whole-study context: The same platform used for the 666 first-cohort repertoires was also used for the approximately 120 validation repertoires, as a later analysis reported.

The donors were in the roughly 130-subject validation cohort; that cohort was separate from the roughly 700-subject first cohort. About this clone: The antigen is undetermined.

The germline V and J ends were trimmed by 6 bases and 0 bases, with 14 bases remaining between them. Germline V gene data show CDR1 as PRHDT and CDR2 as FYEKMQ (reference sequence). The CDR3 covers 15 residues. The study's findings and limits: Reported results showed that the classifier diagnosed cytomegalovirus status with high specificity and sensitivity. Clusters of TCRs from the first cohort tended to co-occur in the approximately 130 validation repertoires (as a later analysis found).

Produced via immunoSEQ multiplex PCR; TCRdb's table is partial and in-frame only. The sample gives 130,000 to 150,000 clones, about 88% of which show up once; 3.3% is in the top ten. This clonotype originated in a woman aged 18-29 years in good health and CMV-seropositive. The chain couples TRBV13 to TRBJ1-1; possible D gene TRBD1, 5 bases. Sequencing was done on a sample of PBMCs. CDR3 in amino acids: CASRPRGGMNTEAFF. DNA of the CDR3: TGTGCCAGCAGGCCTCGGGGGGGAATGAACACTGAAGCTTTCTTT.